This TCR beta chain appears in the sequencing data of a study of blood T cell repertoires in COVID-19. Study overall: Samples came from the United States, Italy and Spain, spanning acute and convalescent COVID-19. PBMCs, B-cell-depleted T cells, or T cells provided the cDNA or gDNA that made up the material.

CDR1 is SGHTA, CDR2 FQGNSA, per germline. Trimming took 2 bases from V and 4 from J, leaving 20 bases between them. The CDR3 consists of 17 residues. In the original workflow: The authors estimated nucleated cell counts from reference gene primer amplification. The table came from immunoSEQ multiplex PCR; TCRdb's copy has only in-frame clones and leaves some out. From that table come the V and J calls and clone size; the DNA was used to work out D and trimming. This sample has tens of thousands of clones; 80% occur once, and the top ten carry around a fifth. The chain has TRBV7-2 and TRBJ2-5; a weak D match, TRBD2 (5 bases). The sequence was obtained from a human donor in a cohort sampled during active COVID-19. What was sequenced was peripheral blood. CDR3 amino acids: CASSLLPGFQSRETQYF. The CDR3 coding sequence is TGTGCCAGCAGCTTACTCCCGGGATTCCAGTCCCGAGAGACCCAGTACTTC.